Below, 9 T cell receptor beta chains from the same sample are listed, as sequenced in a study of CD8 T cells in Susac syndrome. Random hexamers were used to reverse transcribe about 0.5 to 1 ug of RNA. TCRdb redid the calling of the immunoSEQ multiplex PCR reads with MiXCR, one entry per CDR3 protein. The table has fewer than 350,000 distinct CDR3 sequences, around 91% seen once. Sequenced input: CD8+ T cells from PBMCs. Every receptor here comes from a human donor with multiple sclerosis.

The J gene is TRBJ1-6, the V gene TRBV15, with unresolved D. Germline CDR1 reads LNHNV; CDR2 reads YYDKDF (reference sequence). The CDR3 consists of 13 residues. Trimming took off 7 bases at V and 4 bases at J, with 8 bases between the two ends. The CDR3 region is CATKRDYNSPLHF. The CDR3 DNA reads as TGTGCCACCAAGCGGGATTATAATTCACCCCTCCACTTT.

The chain carries TRBV4-3 and TRBJ1-2, with D uncertain. This CDR3 comprises 15 residues. The V end was cut by 2 bases, the J end by 4 bases, with 14 bases between. Germline CDR1 LGHNA, CDR2 YSLEER. CDR3 DNA: TGCGCCAGCAGCCAATCGGCAGGTGAAAGCTATGGCTACACCTTC. Translating gives CASSQSAGESYGYTF.

The chain combines TRBV27 with TRBJ1-2; D may be TRBD1 (5 bases). V lost 9 bases to trimming and J lost 7 bases, with 12 bases between them. CDR1 MNHEY and CDR2 SMNVEV come from the germline V gene (reference sequence). The CDR3 totals 11 residues. CDR3 in DNA: TGTGCCAGTTTGTTCGGGGGTGGCTACACCTTC. Translation: CASLFGGGYTF.

The chain links TRBV4-3 to TRBJ1-1; a possible D gene is TRBD1 (5 bases). Per germline, CDR1 LGHNA and CDR2 YSLEER. V lost 4 bases and J lost 4, with 13 bases in between. This CDR3 region has 14 residues. Written as DNA, the CDR3 is TGCGCCAGCAGCCGCCTAGAGGGGAGCACTGAAGCTTTCTTT. This translates into CASSRLEGSTEAFF.

The V call is TRBV6-5, the J call TRBJ2-7; 7 nucleotides align to TRBD2. CDR3 length: 15 amino acids. The ends lost 3 bases at V and 0 bases at J; junction bases unmatched: 5. In germline, CDR1 is MNHEY, CDR2 SVGAGI. CDR3 sequence reads: CASSYNGGGSYEQYF. CDR3 nucleotide sequence: TGTGCCAGCAGTTATAACGGCGGGGGCTCCTACGAGCAGTACTTC.

This clonotype was seen a few times. The genes are TRBV7-2 and TRBJ2-3; 13 nucleotides line up with TRBD2. There are 16 residues in the CDR3. The germline CDR1 and CDR2 sequences are SGHTA and FQGNSA. J was trimmed by 0 bases and V by 5 bases; bases with no gene match: 2. The CDR3 coding sequence is TGTGCCAGCAGCCCGGGACTAGCGGGGAGCACAGATACGCAGTATTTT. Amino acid sequence: CASSPGLAGSTDTQYF.

This sequence joins TRBV19 and TRBJ2-7; D is tentatively TRBD1 or TRBD2 (5 bases each). Germline V CDR1 and CDR2: LNHDA, SQIVND (reference sequence). V gave up 3 bases and J gave up 2 bases, with 20 bases separating them. This CDR3 region has 17 residues. The CDR3 here is CASSMLLPGGEAYEQYF. The CDR3 DNA sequence: TGTGCCAGTAGTATGCTGTTGCCTGGGGGTGAAGCCTACGAGCAGTACTTC.

This sequence joins TRBV27 and TRBJ2-3; D is unclear. CDR3 length: 15 residues. The ends were cut back, 3 bases at V and 0 bases at J, with 10 bases in the middle. From germline, CDR1 is MNHEY and CDR2 SMNVEV (reference sequence). The CDR3 is CASSFIGLSTDTQYF. CDR3 nucleotide sequence: TGTGCCAGCAGTTTTATAGGATTAAGCACAGATACGCAGTATTTT.

The chain recombines TRBV4-2 with TRBJ1-6; D remains unclear. The CDR3 runs to 15 residues. Per germline, CDR1 LGHNA and CDR2 YNFKEQ. Trimming removed 0 bases from V and 7 bases from J, with 10 bases in between. Here the CDR3 reads CASSQDYGGNSPLHF. For the CDR3, the DNA is TGTGCCAGCAGCCAAGATTACGGAGGAAATTCACCCCTCCACTTT.